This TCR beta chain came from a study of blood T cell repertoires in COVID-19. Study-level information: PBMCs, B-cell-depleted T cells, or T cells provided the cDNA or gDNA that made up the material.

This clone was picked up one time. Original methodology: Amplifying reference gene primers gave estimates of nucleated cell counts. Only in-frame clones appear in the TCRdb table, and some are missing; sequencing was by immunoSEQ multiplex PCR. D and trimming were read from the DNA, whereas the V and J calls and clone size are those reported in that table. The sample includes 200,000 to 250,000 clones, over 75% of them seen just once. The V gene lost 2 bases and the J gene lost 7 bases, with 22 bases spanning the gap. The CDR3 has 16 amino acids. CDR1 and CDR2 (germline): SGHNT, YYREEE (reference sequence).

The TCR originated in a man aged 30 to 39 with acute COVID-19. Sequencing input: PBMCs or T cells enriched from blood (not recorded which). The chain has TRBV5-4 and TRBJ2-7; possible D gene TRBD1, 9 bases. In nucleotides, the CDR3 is TGTGCCAGCAGCTTTGCGAGGGGACAGGGACTAGGAGAGCAGTACTTC. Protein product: CASSFARGQGLGEQYF.